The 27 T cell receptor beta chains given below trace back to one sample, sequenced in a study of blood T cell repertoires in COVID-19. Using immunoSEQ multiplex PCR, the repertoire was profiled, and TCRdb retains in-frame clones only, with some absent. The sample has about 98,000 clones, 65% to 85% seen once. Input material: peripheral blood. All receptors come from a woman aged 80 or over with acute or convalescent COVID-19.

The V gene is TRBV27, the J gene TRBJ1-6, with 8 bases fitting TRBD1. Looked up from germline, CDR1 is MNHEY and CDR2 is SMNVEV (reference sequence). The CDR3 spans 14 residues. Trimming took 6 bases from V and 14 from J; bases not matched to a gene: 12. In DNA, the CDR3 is TGTGCCAGCAGGACAGGGGCCGGGTCCTTAGCCCTCCACTTT. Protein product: CASRTGAGSLALHF.

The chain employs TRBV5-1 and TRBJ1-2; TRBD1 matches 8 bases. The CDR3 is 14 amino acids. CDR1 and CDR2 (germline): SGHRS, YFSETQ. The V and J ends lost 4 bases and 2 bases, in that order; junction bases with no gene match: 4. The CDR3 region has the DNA TGCGCCAGCAGCCCCCGACAGGGGAACTATGGCTACACCTTC. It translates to CASSPRQGNYGYTF.

CDR3 sequence reads: CASRLGQSYEQYF. The CDR3 bases are TGTGCCAGTAGATTGGGACAGAGTTACGAGCAGTACTTC. V gene TRBV19 combines with J gene TRBJ2-7; 7 bases are shared with TRBD1. The J segment lost 4 bases and the V segment lost 6 bases, leaving 6 bases of the junction unmatched. Germline V lookup: CDR1 LNHDA, CDR2 SQIVND (reference sequence). This CDR3 has 13 amino acids.

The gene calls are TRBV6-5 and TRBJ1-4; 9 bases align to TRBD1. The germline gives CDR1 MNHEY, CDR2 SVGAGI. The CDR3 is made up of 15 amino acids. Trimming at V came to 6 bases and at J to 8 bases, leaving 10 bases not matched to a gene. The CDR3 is CASSQRQGGGEKLFF. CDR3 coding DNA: TGTGCCAGCAGCCAGAGACAGGGGGGCGGGGAAAAACTGTTTTTT.

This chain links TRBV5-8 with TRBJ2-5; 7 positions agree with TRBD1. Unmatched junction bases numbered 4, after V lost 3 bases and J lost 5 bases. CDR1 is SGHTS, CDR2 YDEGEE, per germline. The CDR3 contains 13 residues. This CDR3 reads CASSSDRAETQYF. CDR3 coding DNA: TGTGCCAGCAGCTCTGACAGGGCGGAGACCCAGTACTTC.

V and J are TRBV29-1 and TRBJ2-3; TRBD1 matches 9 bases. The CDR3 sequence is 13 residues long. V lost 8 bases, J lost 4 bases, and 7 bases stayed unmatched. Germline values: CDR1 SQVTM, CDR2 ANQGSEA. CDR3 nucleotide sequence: TGCAGCCATGACAGGGGGAGCGCAGATACGCAGTATTTT. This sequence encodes CSHDRGSADTQYF.

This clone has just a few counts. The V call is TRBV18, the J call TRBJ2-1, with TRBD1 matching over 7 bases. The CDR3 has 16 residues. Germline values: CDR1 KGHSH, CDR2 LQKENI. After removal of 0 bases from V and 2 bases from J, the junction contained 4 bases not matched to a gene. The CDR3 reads CASSPPTGLPYNEQFF. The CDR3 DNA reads TGTGCCAGCTCACCACCGACAGGGCTCCCCTACAATGAGCAGTTCTTC.

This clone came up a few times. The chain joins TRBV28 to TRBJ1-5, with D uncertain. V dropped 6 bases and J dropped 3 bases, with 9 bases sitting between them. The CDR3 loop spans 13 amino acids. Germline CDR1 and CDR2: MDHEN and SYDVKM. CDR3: CASSKTFNQPQHF. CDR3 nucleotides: TGTGCCAGCAGCAAGACATTCAATCAGCCCCAGCATTTT. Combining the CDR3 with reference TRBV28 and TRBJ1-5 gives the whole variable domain DVKVTQSSRYLVKRTGEKVFLECVQDMDHENMFWYRQDPGLGLRLIYFSYDVKMKEKGDIPEGYSVSREKKERFSLILESASTNQTSMYLCASSKTFNQPQHFGDGTRLSIL.

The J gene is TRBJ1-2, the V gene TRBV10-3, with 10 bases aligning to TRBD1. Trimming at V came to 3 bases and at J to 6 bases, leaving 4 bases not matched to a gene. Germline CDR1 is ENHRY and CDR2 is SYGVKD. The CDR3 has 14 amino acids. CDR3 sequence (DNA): TGTGCCATCAGTGATCCGGGACAGGGGAATGGCTACACCTTC. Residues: CAISDPGQGNGYTF.

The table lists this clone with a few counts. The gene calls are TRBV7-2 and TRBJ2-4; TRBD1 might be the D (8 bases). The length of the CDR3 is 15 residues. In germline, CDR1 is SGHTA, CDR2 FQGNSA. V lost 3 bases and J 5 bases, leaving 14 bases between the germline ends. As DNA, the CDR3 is TGTGCCAGCAGCTTCGACAGGGGAGGGCAAAACATTCAGTACTTC. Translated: CASSFDRGGQNIQYF.

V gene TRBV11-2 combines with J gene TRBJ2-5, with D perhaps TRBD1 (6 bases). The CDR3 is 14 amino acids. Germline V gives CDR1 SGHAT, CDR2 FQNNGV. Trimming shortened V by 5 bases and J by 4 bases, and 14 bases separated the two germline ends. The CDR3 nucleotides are TGTGCCAGCAGCCTACAGGGTGTAGCAGAGACCCAGTACTTC. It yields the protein CASSLQGVAETQYF.

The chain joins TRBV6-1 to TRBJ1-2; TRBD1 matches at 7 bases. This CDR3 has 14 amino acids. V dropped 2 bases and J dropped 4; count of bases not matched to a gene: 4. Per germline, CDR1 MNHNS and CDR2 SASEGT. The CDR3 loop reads CASSETTGAYGYTF. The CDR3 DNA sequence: TGTGCCAGCAGTGAAACTACAGGGGCCTATGGCTACACCTTC.

The CDR3 is CASSLQQDQPQHF. The CDR3 DNA reads TGTGCCAGCAGCTTACAACAGGATCAGCCCCAGCATTTT. V usage is TRBV7-3 and J usage is TRBJ1-5; maybe TRBD1 (5 bases). There are 13 residues in the CDR3. Per the germline V gene, CDR1 is SGHTA and CDR2 is FQGTGA. The V end was cut by 2 bases, the J end by 5 bases, with 7 bases between.

The CDR3 DNA is TGTGCCAGCAGCTTAGGCAGGGGCTACGAGCAGTACGTC. Amino acids: CASSLGRGYEQYV. This chain connects TRBV7-2 to TRBJ2-7; maybe TRBD1 (6 bases). There are 13 residues in the CDR3. Germline V lookup: CDR1 SGHTA, CDR2 FQGNSA. Trimming left V 1 base short and J 3 bases short, with 7 bases between.

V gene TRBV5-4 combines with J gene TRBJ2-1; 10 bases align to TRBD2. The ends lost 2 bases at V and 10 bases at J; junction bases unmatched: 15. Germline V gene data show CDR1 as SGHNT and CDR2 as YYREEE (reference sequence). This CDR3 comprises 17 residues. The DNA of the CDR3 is TGTGCCAGCAGCTTCCCTTCTAGCGGGGGACAGGTACGAGAGCAGTTCTTC. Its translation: CASSFPSSGGQVREQFF. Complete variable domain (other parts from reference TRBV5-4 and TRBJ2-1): ETGVTQSPTHLIKTRGQQVTLRCSSQSGHNTVSWYQQALGQGPQFIFQYYREEENGRGNFPPRFSGLQFPNYSSELNVNALELDDSALYLCASSFPSSGGQVREQFFGPGTRLTVL.

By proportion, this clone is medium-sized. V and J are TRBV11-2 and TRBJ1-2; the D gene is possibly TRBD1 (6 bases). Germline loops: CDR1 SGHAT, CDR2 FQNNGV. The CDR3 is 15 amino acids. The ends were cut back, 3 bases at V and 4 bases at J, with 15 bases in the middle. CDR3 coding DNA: TGTGCCAGCAGCTTCAGAGGGGGAAGTCCCTATGGCTACACCTTC. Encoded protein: CASSFRGGSPYGYTF.

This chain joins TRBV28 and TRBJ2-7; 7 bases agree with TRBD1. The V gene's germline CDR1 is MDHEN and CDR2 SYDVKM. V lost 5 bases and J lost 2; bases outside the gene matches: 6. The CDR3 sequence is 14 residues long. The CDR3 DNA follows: TGTGCCAGCAGTGTAGGACAGGCACCCTACGAGCAGTACGTC. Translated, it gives CASSVGQAPYEQYV.

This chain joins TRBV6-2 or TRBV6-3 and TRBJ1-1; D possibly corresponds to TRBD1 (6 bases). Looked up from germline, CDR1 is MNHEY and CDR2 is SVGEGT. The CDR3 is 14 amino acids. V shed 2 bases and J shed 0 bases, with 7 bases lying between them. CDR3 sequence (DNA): TGTGCCAGCAGTTACGGGGGCATGAACACTGAAGCTTTCTTT. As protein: CASSYGGMNTEAFF.

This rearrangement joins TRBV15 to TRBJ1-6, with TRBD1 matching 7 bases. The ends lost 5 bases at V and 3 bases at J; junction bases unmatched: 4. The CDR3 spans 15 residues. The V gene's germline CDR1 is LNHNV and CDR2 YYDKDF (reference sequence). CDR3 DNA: TGTGCCACCAGCCTCGACAGGGTCTATAATTCACCCCTCCACTTT. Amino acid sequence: CATSLDRVYNSPLHF.

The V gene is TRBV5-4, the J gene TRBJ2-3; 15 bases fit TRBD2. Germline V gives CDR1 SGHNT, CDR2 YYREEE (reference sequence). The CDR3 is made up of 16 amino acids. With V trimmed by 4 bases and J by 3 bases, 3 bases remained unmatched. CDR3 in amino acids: CASSPGLAGGTDTQYF. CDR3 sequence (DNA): TGTGCCAGCAGCCCCGGACTAGCGGGGGGGACAGATACGCAGTATTTT.

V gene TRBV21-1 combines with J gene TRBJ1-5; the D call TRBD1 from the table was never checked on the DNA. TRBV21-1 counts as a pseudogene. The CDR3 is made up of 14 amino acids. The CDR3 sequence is CASSKATGSQPQHF. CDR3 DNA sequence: TGTGCCAGCAGCAAGGCGACAGGGAGCCAGCCCCAGCATTTT.

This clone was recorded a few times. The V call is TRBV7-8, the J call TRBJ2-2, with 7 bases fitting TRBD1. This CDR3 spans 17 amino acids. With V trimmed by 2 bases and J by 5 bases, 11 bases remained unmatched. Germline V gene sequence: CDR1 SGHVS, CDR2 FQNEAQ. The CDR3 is CASSLRTGRVGTGELFF. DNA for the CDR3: TGTGCCAGCAGCTTACGGACAGGCCGCGTGGGAACCGGGGAGCTGTTTTTT.

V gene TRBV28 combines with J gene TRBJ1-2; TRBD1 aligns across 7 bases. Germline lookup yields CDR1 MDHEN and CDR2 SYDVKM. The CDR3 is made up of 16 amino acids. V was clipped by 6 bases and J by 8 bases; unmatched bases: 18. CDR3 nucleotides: TGTGCCAGCAGACTCATCGAAGGACAGGACCTCAGGGGCTACACCTTC. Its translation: CASRLIEGQDLRGYTF.

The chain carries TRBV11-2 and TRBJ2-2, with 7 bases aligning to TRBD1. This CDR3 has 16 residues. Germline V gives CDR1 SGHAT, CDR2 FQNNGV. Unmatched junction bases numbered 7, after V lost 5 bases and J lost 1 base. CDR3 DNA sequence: TGTGCCAGCAGCCCCCGGACAGGTTGGAACACCGGGGAGCTGTTTTTT. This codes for CASSPRTGWNTGELFF.

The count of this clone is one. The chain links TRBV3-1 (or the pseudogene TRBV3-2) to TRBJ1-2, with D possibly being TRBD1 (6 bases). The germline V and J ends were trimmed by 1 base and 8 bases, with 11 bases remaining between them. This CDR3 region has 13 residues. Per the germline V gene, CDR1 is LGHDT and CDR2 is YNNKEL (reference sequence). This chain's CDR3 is CASSQAQGRGYTF. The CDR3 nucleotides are TGTGCCAGCAGCCAAGCCCAGGGGCGCGGCTACACCTTC.

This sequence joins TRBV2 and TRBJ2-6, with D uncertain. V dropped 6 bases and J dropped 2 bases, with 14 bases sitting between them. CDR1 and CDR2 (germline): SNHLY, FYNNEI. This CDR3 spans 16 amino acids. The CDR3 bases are TGTGCCAGCAGGGCCCCTTTGCTGACTGGGGCCAACGTCCTGACTTTC. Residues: CASRAPLLTGANVLTF.

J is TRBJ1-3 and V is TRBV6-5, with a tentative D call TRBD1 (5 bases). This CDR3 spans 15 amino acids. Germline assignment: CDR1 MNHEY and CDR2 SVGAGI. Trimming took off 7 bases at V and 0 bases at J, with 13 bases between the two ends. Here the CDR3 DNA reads TGTGCCAGCAAAATTGACAGTTTCTCTGGAAACACCATATATTTT. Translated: CASKIDSFSGNTIYF.